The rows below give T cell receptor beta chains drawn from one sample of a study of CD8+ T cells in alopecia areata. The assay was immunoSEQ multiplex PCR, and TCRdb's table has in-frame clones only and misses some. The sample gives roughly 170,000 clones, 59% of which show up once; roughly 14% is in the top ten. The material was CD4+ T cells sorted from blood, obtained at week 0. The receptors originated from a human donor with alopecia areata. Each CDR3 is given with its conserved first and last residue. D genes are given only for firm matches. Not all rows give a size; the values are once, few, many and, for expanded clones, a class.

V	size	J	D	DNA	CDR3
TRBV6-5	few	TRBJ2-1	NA	TGTGCCAGCAGTCCCCTCACCTACAATGAGCAGTTCTTC	CASSPLTYNEQFF
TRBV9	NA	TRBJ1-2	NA	TGTGCCAGCAGCGGACGAGTGGCTAACTATGGCTACACCTTC	CASSGRVANYGYTF
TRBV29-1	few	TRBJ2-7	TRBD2	TGCAGCGTCGGGACTAGCGGGGGCGAGCAGTACTTC	CSVGTSGGEQYF
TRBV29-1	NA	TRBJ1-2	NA	TGCAGCGTTGAAGGGCACACTTATGGCTACACCTTC	CSVEGHTYGYTF
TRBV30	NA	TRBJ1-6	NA	TGTGCCTGGAGTGTACCGGGGACTTCACCCCTCCACTTT	CAWSVPGTSPLHF
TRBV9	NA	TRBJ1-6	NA	TGTGCCAGCAGCGTAAGTCCCGGAGATAATTCACCCCTCCACTTT	CASSVSPGDNSPLHF
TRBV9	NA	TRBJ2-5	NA	TGTGCCAGCAGCGTAGATATGGAGACCCAGTACTTC	CASSVDMETQYF
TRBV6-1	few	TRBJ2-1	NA	TGTGCCAGCAGGGCTCAGGCAGCCGTATACAATGAGCAGTTCTTC	CASRAQAAVYNEQFF
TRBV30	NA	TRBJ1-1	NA	TGTGCCTGGAGAAAGTCCACTGAAGCTTTCTTT	CAWRKSTEAFF
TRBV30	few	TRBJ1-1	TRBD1	TGTGCCTGGAGCCCCAGGGGGCGTACTGAAGCTTTCTTT	CAWSPRGRTEAFF
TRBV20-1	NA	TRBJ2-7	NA	TGCAGTGCTGGACGCTCCTACGAGCAGTACTTC	CSAGRSYEQYF
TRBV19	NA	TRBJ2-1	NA	TGTGCCAGTAGTATTTTTCAGGGGCCGGGGTCCTACAATGAGCAGTTCTTC	CASSIFQGPGSYNEQFF
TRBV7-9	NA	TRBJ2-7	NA	TGTGCCAGCAGCTTATCAAACGTCTACGAGCAGTACTTC	CASSLSNVYEQYF
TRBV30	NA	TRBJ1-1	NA	TGTGCCTGGGAGAGGGCGGCTGAAGCTTTCTTT	CAWERAAEAFF
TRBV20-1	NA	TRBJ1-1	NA	TGCAGTGCTAGTTTAGTCGGAGAAGCTTTCTTT	CSASLVGEAFF
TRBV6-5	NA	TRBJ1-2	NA	TGTGCCAGCAGTCTCAGGGTAACTTCCTATGGCTACACCTTC	CASSLRVTSYGYTF
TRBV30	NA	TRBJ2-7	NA	TGTGCCTGGAGGGCTCAAGACCGACCTAGCTCCTACGAGCAGTACTTC	CAWRAQDRPSSYEQYF
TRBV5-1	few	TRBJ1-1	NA	TGCGCCAGCAGCCACCCAATATCAGGAATAGATGTGAACACTGAAGCTTTCTTT	CASSHPISGIDVNTEAFF
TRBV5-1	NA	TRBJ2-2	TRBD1	TGCGCCAGCAGACAAGACAGGGGGGCCGGGGAGCTGTTTTTT	CASRQDRGAGELFF
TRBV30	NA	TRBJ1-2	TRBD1	TGTGCCTGGAGTAAAGGACAGGGAGGGACGTATGGCTACACCTTC	CAWSKGQGGTYGYTF
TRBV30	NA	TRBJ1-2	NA	TGTGCCTCCGGGGAAGCGGCGAGGGGCTACACCTTC	CASGEAARGYTF
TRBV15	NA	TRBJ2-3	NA	TGTGCCACCAGCCCAGGACTCAAAATCACAGATACGCAGTATTTT	CATSPGLKITDTQYF
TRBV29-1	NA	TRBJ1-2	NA	TGCAGCGCCAACACAGCAGCTAACTATGGCTACACCTTC	CSANTAANYGYTF
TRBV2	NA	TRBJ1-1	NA	TGTGCCAGCAGTCAGGCGGTCGTCGTTGAAGCTTTCTTT	CASSQAVVVEAFF
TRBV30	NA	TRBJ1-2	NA	TGTGCCTGGCAGGGTAAAGGCTACACCTTC	CAWQGKGYTF
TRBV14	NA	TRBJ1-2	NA	TGTGCCAGCAGCCCCTCTAGGGGAACTGGCTACACCTTC	CASSPSRGTGYTF
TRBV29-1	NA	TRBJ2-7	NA	TGCAGCGTTGATATCGATGGAGTTTCTCACGAGCAGTACTTC	CSVDIDGVSHEQYF
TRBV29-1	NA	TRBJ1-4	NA	TGCAGCGTTGATGTTCGGGGTTCTGAAAAACTGTTTTTT	CSVDVRGSEKLFF
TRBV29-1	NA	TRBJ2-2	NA	TGCAGCGTTCAGGGTGGGGGGAACACCGGGGAGCTGTTTTTT	CSVQGGGNTGELFF
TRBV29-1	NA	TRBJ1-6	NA	TGCAGCGCTGTTATCGGGCGGGCTAATTCACCCCTCCACTTT	CSAVIGRANSPLHF
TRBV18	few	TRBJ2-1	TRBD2	TGTGCCAGCTCACCCAGCGGGGGGGCCGCCAATGAGCAGTTCTTC	CASSPSGGAANEQFF
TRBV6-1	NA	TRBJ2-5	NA	TGTGCCAGCAGTGATCCCAGGGGAGGAGAGACCCAGTACTTC	CASSDPRGGETQYF
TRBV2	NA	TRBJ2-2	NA	TGTGCCAGCAGTGTCCGGTATTGGCGGGGACTGAACACCGGGGAGCTGTTTTTT	CASSVRYWRGLNTGELFF
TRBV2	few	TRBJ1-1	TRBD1	TGTGCCAGCACCGCACTTGGACAGGGAGGCACTGAAGCTTTCTTT	CASTALGQGGTEAFF
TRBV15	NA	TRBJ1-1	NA	TGTGCCACCGTCGAGGTTCCCGGTACGACTGAAGCTCTCTTT	CATVEVPGTTEALF
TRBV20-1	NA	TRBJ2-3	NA	TGCAGTGCCCTGAGGGGGAGGACGCAGTATTTT	CSALRGRTQYF
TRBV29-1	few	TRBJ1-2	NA	TGCAGCTTTGACCCCCAGGGTATACGAAATGGCTACACCTTC	CSFDPQGIRNGYTF
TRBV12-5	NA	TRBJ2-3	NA	TGTGCTAGTGGTTTGGACAATCCTAGCACAGATACGCAGTATTTT	CASGLDNPSTDTQYF
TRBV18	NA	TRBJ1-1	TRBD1	TGTGCCAGCTCACCGTCGGCAGGGGGCTCGGTCACTGAAGCTTTCTTT	CASSPSAGGSVTEAFF
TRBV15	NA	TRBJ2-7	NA	TGTGCCACCAGCACCGACCCGGACGGCAGACCCTACGAGCAGTACTTC	CATSTDPDGRPYEQYF
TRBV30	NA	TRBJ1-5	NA	TGTGCCTGGAGGGGCGCAGCTCGTGAGGCCCAGCATTTT	CAWRGAAREAQHF
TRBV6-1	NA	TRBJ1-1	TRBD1	TGTGCCAGCAGTGCCCGTCGGGGACAGGGGGCTGAAGCTTTCTTT	CASSARRGQGAEAFF
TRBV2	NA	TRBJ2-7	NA	TGTGCCAGCAGTGAATACGGAGCGGTGGCCTACGAGCAGTACTTC	CASSEYGAVAYEQYF
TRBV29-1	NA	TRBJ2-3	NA	TGCAGCGTTGAAGCCGACGGAGTCAATACGCAGTATTTT	CSVEADGVNTQYF
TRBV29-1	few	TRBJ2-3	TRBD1	TGCAGCGTTGCCATTCCCACAGGGGGCACAGATACGCAGTATTTT	CSVAIPTGGTDTQYF
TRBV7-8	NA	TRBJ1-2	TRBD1	TGTGCCAGCAGCTACCTAGGGACAGGGGCCTATGGCTACACCTTC	CASSYLGTGAYGYTF
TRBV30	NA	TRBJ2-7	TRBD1	TGTGCCTGGAGTGGCGGGACAGGTTCGTACGAGCAGTACTTC	CAWSGGTGSYEQYF
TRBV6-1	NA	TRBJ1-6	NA	TGTGCCAGCAGTGAAGTCGGCGGGGGTCGAGGATCACCCCTCCACTTT	CASSEVGGGRGSPLHF
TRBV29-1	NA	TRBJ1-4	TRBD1	TGCAGCGTTTTTCAACAGGGGGCTGGAAAACTGTTTTTT	CSVFQQGAGKLFF
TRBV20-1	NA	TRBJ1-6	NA	TGCAGTGCCCTGCTGGCGGGCCCCCTCCACTTT	CSALLAGPLHF